The 18 T cell receptor beta chains in this list originate from one sample, sequenced in a study of T-cell reconstitution after alpha-beta-depleted transplantation in children. For TCRbeta, the library was prepared with unique molecular identifiers. A single record per CDR3 protein comes from TCRdb applying MiXCR to the PCR reads. The data show about 980,000 distinct CDR3 sequences, about 29% seen once. Specimen: PBMCs, mostly from graft donor cells, collected 360 days after TCRalphabeta/CD19-depleted stem cell transplant. The origin of the receptors is a boy younger than two who had a stem cell transplant for SCID, so the T cells may come from the graft donor.

The V call is TRBV28, the J call TRBJ2-7; D possibly corresponds to TRBD1 (6 bases). The CDR3 is 17 residues long. V was clipped by 9 bases and J by 4 bases, with 28 bases between them. Germline V lookup: CDR1 MDHEN, CDR2 SYDVKM. The CDR3 DNA reads TGTGCCAGGTTATGGACAGACCATATGTCATCCATGTACGAGCAGTACTTC. Protein: CARLWTDHMSSMYEQYF.

The chain uses TRBV10-3 and TRBJ1-1; D not resolved. Trimming removed 4 bases at V and 0 bases at J, with 12 bases between. The CDR3 is 15 residues long. Germline V gene data show CDR1 as ENHRY and CDR2 as SYGVKD. In DNA form, the CDR3 reads TGTGCCATCAGTGTTTACGGACCAATGAACACTGAAGCTTTCTTT. Translated, it gives CAISVYGPMNTEAFF.

This clonotype has just a few counts. V usage is TRBV10-3 and J usage is TRBJ2-3, with D unresolved. The CDR3 has 15 amino acids. Per the germline V gene, CDR1 is ENHRY and CDR2 is SYGVKD. Trimming took off 0 bases at V and 0 bases at J, with 7 bases between the two ends. The CDR3 loop is CAISESVPSTDTQYF. DNA for the CDR3: TGTGCCATCAGTGAGTCGGTCCCCAGCACAGATACGCAGTATTTT.

The chain employs TRBV7-6 and TRBJ2-7; D is undetermined. This CDR3 region has 14 residues. Germline CDR1 reads SGHVS; CDR2 reads FNYEAQ. Trimming stripped 5 bases from V and 3 bases from J, with 14 bases between. Here the CDR3 DNA reads TGTGCCAGCAGCACGGTGGGTCCCTTCTACGAGCAGTACTTC. Encoded protein: CASSTVGPFYEQYF.

This chain uses TRBV5-5 with TRBJ1-2, with D perhaps TRBD1 (5 bases). In germline, CDR1 is SGHKS, CDR2 YYEKEE (reference sequence). Trimming removed 0 bases at V and 0 bases at J, with 9 bases between. The CDR3 covers 15 residues. In DNA, the CDR3 is TGTGCCAGCAGCTTGGGGCCAGGGCCTAACTATGGCTACACCTTC. This translates into CASSLGPGPNYGYTF.

This clonotype was counted only a few times. J is TRBJ2-7 and V is TRBV10-1; 9 bases map to TRBD1. The germline V gene encodes CDR1 WNHNN and CDR2 SYGVQD (reference sequence). V shed 0 bases and J 1 base; nucleotides not matched to a gene: 4. CDR3 length equals 16 residues. The CDR3 DNA sequence: TGCGCCAGCAGTGAGTCGACAGGGGGGGGATCCTACGAGCAGTACTTC. It yields the protein CASSESTGGGSYEQYF.

This clonotype was picked up a small number of times. The rearrangement uses TRBV3-1 and TRBJ1-6; D remains unclear. This CDR3 comprises 17 residues. From germline, CDR1 is LGHDT and CDR2 YNNKEL (reference sequence). V lost 3 bases to trimming and J lost 6 bases, with 18 bases between them. The CDR3 loop is CASSQLYMGPVNSPLHF. Written as DNA, the CDR3 is TGTGCCAGCAGCCAGCTTTACATGGGCCCAGTTAATTCACCCCTCCACTTT.

V usage is TRBV7-2 and J usage is TRBJ1-2; D possibly corresponds to TRBD1 (6 bases). The germline CDR1 and CDR2 sequences are SGHTA and FQGNSA. The CDR3 is 16 amino acids. Trimming took off 3 bases at V and 7 bases at J, with 21 bases between the two ends. DNA for the CDR3: TGTGCCAGCAGCTTCACCCCCCTACAGGGAGGCCCTGGCTACACCTTC. It yields the protein CASSFTPLQGGPGYTF.

A few counts support this clonotype. The rearrangement joins TRBV7-6 to TRBJ2-7, with D perhaps TRBD1 (5 bases). V dropped 5 bases and J dropped 3 bases, with 14 bases sitting between them. The CDR3 has 14 residues. Looked up from germline, CDR1 is SGHVS and CDR2 is FNYEAQ. The CDR3 sequence: CASSPQNGHYEQYF. DNA for the CDR3: TGTGCCAGCAGCCCTCAGAATGGACACTACGAGCAGTACTTC.

This clonotype was counted a single time. V gene TRBV2 combines with J gene TRBJ2-1; 9 bases line up with TRBD1. Germline CDR1 reads SNHLY; CDR2 reads FYNNEI. After removal of 6 bases from V and 0 bases from J, the junction contained 18 bases not matched to a gene. The CDR3 length is 20 residues. CDR3 loop: CASSLQGQGTRLSSYNEQFF. In DNA, the CDR3 is TGTGCCAGCAGCCTCCAAGGACAGGGGACGAGGCTAAGCTCCTACAATGAGCAGTTCTTC.

This clonotype came up many times. The rearrangement joins TRBV2 to TRBJ2-7; no reliable D call. Trimming left V 5 bases short and J 3 bases short, with 14 bases between. The CDR3 covers 14 residues. CDR1 and CDR2 from the germline V gene are SNHLY and FYNNEI. CDR3 residues: CASSSWPWFYEQYF. CDR3 nucleotide sequence: TGTGCCAGCAGTTCGTGGCCATGGTTCTACGAGCAGTACTTC.

The gene calls are TRBV7-9 and TRBJ2-3; 7 bases are shared with TRBD1. With 5 bases clipped from V and 3 bases from J, the junction kept 8 bases outside the gene matches. Germline CDR1 reads SEHNR; CDR2 reads FQNEAQ (reference sequence). The CDR3 covers 15 residues. CDR3 residues: CASSRFRGKTDTQYF. The CDR3 DNA is TGTGCCAGCAGCCGATTCAGGGGGAAGACAGATACGCAGTATTTT.

The chain carries TRBV12-3 or TRBV12-4 and TRBJ2-1, with 7 bases matching TRBD1. Germline trimming cut 6 bases from V and 11 bases from J; bases unmatched to any gene: 10. The CDR3 sequence is 13 residues long. The CDR3 reads CASRPRDSVKQFF. CDR3 nucleotides: TGTGCCAGCAGACCTCGGGACAGTGTCAAGCAGTTCTTC.

This clonotype was seen a handful of times. The J gene is TRBJ2-7, the V gene TRBV2, with 9 bases matching TRBD1. This CDR3 contains 14 residues. Per germline, CDR1 SNHLY and CDR2 FYNNEI. V lost 7 bases and J lost 6; bases outside the gene matches: 10. The CDR3 here is CASNRDREGGEQYF. The DNA of the CDR3 is TGTGCCAGCAATCGGGACAGGGAGGGTGGCGAGCAGTACTTC.

The genes are TRBV29-1 and TRBJ2-7, with D possibly being TRBD2 (5 bases). Germline V lookup: CDR1 SQVTM, CDR2 ANQGSEA. CDR3 length equals 12 residues. V was shortened by 4 bases and J by 6 bases, with 13 bases between the two germline ends. This CDR3 is CSVARGTGEQYF. CDR3 DNA: TGCAGCGTTGCTCGGGGTACCGGCGAGCAGTACTTC.

This clonotype was seen a handful of times. One end of the junction fails to match germline, which may point to a read error. The chain couples TRBV15 to TRBJ2-7, with TRBD1 matching over 7 bases. The CDR3 sequence is 15 residues long. The V gene's germline CDR1 is LNHNV and CDR2 YYDKDF (reference sequence). The DNA for the CDR3 is TGTGCCACCAGCAGAGTCGACAGGGCCTCCTCCGAGCAGTACTTC. It translates to CATSRVDRASSEQYF.

This clonotype was observed a handful of times. V usage is TRBV29-1 and J usage is TRBJ2-7, with D possibly being TRBD2 (6 bases). Germline assignment: CDR1 SQVTM and CDR2 ANQGSEA. The CDR3 spans 14 residues. Trimming took off 0 bases at V and 6 bases at J, with 15 bases between the two ends. The CDR3 nucleotides read TGCAGCGTTGAAGATGGGCTAGCGAAGCGCGAGCAGTACTTC. Protein product: CSVEDGLAKREQYF.

The chain links TRBV20-1 to TRBJ2-1; D perhaps matches TRBD1 (7 bases). Trimming took 6 bases from V and 4 from J, leaving 13 bases between them. Germline V gene lookup returns CDR1 DFQATT and CDR2 SNEGSKA (reference sequence). The CDR3 has 13 residues. The CDR3 region has the DNA TGCAGTGCCAGGGGGGACTGGTACAATGAGCAGTTCTTC. Its protein is CSARGDWYNEQFF.